The 10 T cell receptor beta chains below all came from one sample that was sequenced in a study of radiotherapy plus CTLA-4 blockade in lung cancer. Method: immunoSEQ multiplex PCR; TCRdb's copy keeps in-frame clones and lacks some. This repertoire shows more than 55,000 clones, 70% to 80% found once; its top ten account for 3.5% to 4%. The specimen comprised peripheral blood, sampled from a patient treated with radiotherapy plus ipilimumab. The receptors here all came from a human donor with non-small cell lung cancer who had a partial response to radiotherapy plus ipilimumab.

V usage is TRBV4-3 and J usage is TRBJ1-2; D possibly corresponds to TRBD1 (6 bases). There are 12 residues in the CDR3. Between the trimmed V and J ends, which lost 2 bases and 8 bases, there was a span of 9 bases. CDR1 LGHNA and CDR2 YSLEER come from the germline V gene. The CDR3: CASSQNQGGYTF. CDR3 coding DNA: TGCGCCAGCAGCCAAAACCAGGGGGGCTACACCTTC.

This rearrangement joins TRBV7-8 to TRBJ2-7; TRBD1 aligns across 7 bases. After removal of 5 bases from V and 1 base from J, the junction contained 14 bases not matched to a gene. The CDR3 covers 17 residues. Germline V gene data show CDR1 as SGHVS and CDR2 as FQNEAQ. CDR3 in amino acids: CASSHKGFGTASYEQYF. In DNA form, the CDR3 reads TGTGCCAGCAGCCATAAGGGATTCGGGACAGCTTCCTACGAGCAGTACTTC.

This chain links TRBV5-1 with TRBJ2-5, with 7 bases matching TRBD2. Germline CDR1 and CDR2: SGHRS and YFSETQ. CDR3 length equals 13 residues. Trimming removed 2 bases from V and 5 bases from J; junction bases left unmatched: 3. The CDR3: CASSFKRGETQYF. Here the CDR3 DNA reads TGCGCCAGCAGCTTTAAGCGGGGTGAGACCCAGTACTTC.

The gene calls are TRBV6-1 and TRBJ1-5; D not certain. The CDR3 is 16 residues long. Trimming pared 2 bases from V and 0 bases from J, leaving 11 bases between. The V gene's germline CDR1 is MNHNS and CDR2 SASEGT. The CDR3 spells CASSEFPGNSNQPQHF. The CDR3 DNA reads TGTGCCAGCAGTGAATTTCCCGGGAATAGCAATCAGCCCCAGCATTTT.

This clone was seen only once. This chain connects TRBV7-2 to TRBJ1-4; 9 positions agree with TRBD1. The ends lost 7 bases at V and 3 bases at J; junction bases unmatched: 6. This CDR3 contains 15 residues. Looked up from germline, CDR1 is SGHTA and CDR2 is FQGNSA. The CDR3 DNA reads as TGTGCCAGCAAAAAGGACAGGGGAGCTAATGAAAAACTGTTTTTT. Translating it yields CASKKDRGANEKLFF.

The V gene is TRBV10-3, the J gene TRBJ2-1; 9 nucleotides match TRBD2. Trimming cost V 10 bases and J 2 bases; bases outside gene matches: 6. This CDR3 is 14 amino acids long. In germline, CDR1 is ENHRY, CDR2 SYGVKD. CDR3 DNA sequence: TGTGCCACGGGCTCTAGCGGGACCTACAATGAGCAGTTCTTC. It is translated as CATGSSGTYNEQFF.

The chain is built from TRBV5-8 and TRBJ1-5; D may be TRBD1 (6 bases). The CDR3 covers 18 residues. Germline V gene sequence: CDR1 SGHTS, CDR2 YDEGEE. The V gene lost 3 bases and the J gene lost 1 base, with 20 bases spanning the gap. The CDR3 spells CASSYTGAWGQSNQPQHF. The CDR3 region has the DNA TGTGCCAGCAGCTACACTGGTGCCTGGGGGCAGAGCAATCAGCCCCAGCATTTT.

The rearrangement links TRBV12-5 to TRBJ2-1, with 10 bases identical to TRBD1. The V gene end was trimmed by 5 bases and the J gene end by 2 bases; junction bases not matched to a gene: 3. The CDR3 has 15 residues. Germline values: CDR1 LGHNT, CDR2 FRNRAP. The CDR3 protein is CASGAGTGAYNEQFF. Written as DNA, the CDR3 is TGTGCTAGTGGTGCCGGGACAGGGGCCTACAATGAGCAGTTCTTC. Looking up the rest from reference TRBV12-5 and TRBJ2-1 gives the full variable domain: DARVTQTPRHKVTEMGQEVTMRCQPILGHNTVFWYRQTMMQGLELLAYFRNRAPLDDSGMPKDRFSAEMPDATLATLKIQPSEPRDSAVYFCASGAGTGAYNEQFFGPGTRLTVL.

The chain uses TRBV5-1 and TRBJ1-2; 11 nucleotides agree with TRBD1. CDR1 and CDR2 from the germline V gene are SGHRS and YFSETQ. This CDR3 comprises 14 residues. The V gene end was trimmed by 4 bases and the J gene end by 8 bases; junction bases not matched to a gene: 7. The CDR3 region has the DNA TGCGCCAGCAGCACCGGGACAGGGGGTCAAGGCTACACCTTC. This codes for CASSTGTGGQGYTF.

The genes are TRBV9 and TRBJ2-3; D not certain. The germline V gene encodes CDR1 SGDLS and CDR2 YYNGEE. V gave up 5 bases and J gave up 7 bases, with 11 bases separating them. The CDR3 runs to 12 residues. CDR3 amino acids: CASSSPRYTQYF. The CDR3 nucleotides read TGTGCCAGCAGTTCCCCGAGGTATACGCAGTATTTT.